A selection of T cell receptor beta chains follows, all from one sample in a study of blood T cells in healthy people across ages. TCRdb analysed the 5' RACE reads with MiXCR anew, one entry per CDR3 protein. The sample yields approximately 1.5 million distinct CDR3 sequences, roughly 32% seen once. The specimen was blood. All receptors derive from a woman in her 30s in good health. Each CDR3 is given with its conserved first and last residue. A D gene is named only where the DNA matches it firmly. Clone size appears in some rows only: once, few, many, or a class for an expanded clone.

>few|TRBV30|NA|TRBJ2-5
CAWSEDRTKAQYF
TGTGCCTGGAGTGAGGACCGGACAAAGGCCCAGTACTTC
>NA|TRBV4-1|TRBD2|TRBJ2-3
CASSQVGRRGGWDTQYF
TGCGCCAGCAGCCAAGTGGGGCGCCGGGGGGGATGGGATACGCAGTATTTT
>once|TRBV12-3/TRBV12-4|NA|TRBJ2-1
CASSAELTGILDEQFF
TGTGCCAGCAGTGCCGAACTAACGGGGATTCTCGATGAGCAGTTCTTC
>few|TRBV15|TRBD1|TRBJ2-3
CATRHRGSGTDTQYF
TGTGCCACCAGACACAGGGGCAGTGGCACAGATACGCAGTATTTT
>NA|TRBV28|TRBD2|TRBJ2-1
CASYQGLAGVNEQFF
TGTGCCAGCTACCAGGGACTAGCGGGAGTCAATGAGCAGTTCTTC
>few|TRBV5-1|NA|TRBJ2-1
CASGEQTAYNEQFF
TGCGCCAGCGGGGAACAGACAGCCTACAATGAGCAGTTCTTC
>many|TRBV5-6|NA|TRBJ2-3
CASSVSGITDTQYF
TGTGCCAGCAGCGTTTCAGGGATCACAGATACGCAGTATTTT
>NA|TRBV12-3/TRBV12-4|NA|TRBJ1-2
CASSPTLGGARNGYTF
TGTGCCAGCAGTCCCACCCTGGGGGGGGCGCGTAATGGCTACACCTTC
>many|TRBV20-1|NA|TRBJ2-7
CSARDRVGYEQYF
TGCAGTGCTAGAGACAGGGTCGGCTACGAGCAGTACTTC
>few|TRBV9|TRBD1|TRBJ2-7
CASTRGDRRLDEQYF
TGTGCCAGCACGAGGGGGGACAGGAGGTTGGACGAGCAGTACTTC
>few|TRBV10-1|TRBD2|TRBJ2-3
CASSPSSGRGTDTQYF
TGCGCCAGCAGTCCGTCTAGCGGGAGAGGCACAGATACGCAGTATTTT